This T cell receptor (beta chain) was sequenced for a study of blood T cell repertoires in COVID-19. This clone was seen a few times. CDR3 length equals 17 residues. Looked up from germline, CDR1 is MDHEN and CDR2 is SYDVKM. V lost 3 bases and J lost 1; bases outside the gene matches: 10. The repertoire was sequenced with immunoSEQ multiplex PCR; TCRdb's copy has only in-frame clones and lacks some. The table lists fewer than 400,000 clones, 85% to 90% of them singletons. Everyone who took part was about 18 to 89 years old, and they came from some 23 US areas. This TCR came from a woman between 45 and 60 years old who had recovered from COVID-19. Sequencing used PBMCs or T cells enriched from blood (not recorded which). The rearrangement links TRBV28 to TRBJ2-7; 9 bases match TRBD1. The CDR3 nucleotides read TGTGCCAGCAGTTTGGGACAGGGTAAGTCCCAATCCTACGAGCAGTACTTC. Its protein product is CASSLGQGKSQSYEQYF.